This TCR beta chain originates from a study of regulatory dendritic cells for organ transplantation. Points from the study as a whole: Resting memory CD8+ T cells held the most alloreactive clonotypes.

Losses at the gene ends were 2 bases for V and 6 bases for J; bases not matched to a gene: 5. Germline-derived CDR1 and CDR2 are MNHEY and SMNVEV (reference sequence). The CDR3 has 14 residues. Naive CD45RA+ and memory CD45RO+ CD4+ or CD8+ T cells were FACS-sorted. Comment on this clone: Its antigen remains unidentified.

Here immunoSEQ multiplex PCR was the method, and the copy in TCRdb shows in-frame clones only, minus some. The data contain some 35,000 clones, 75% to 95% of them singletons. The rearrangement links TRBV27 to TRBJ2-7, with 9 bases that match TRBD1. Sequencing input: naive CD8+ T cells from blood. Subset of the sample: CD45RA+ naive T cells. The TCR originated in a human donor in good health. CDR3 nucleotide sequence: TGTGCCAGCAGTTTAGGACAGGGGATGGCCGAGCAGTACTTC. Its translation is CASSLGQGMAEQYF.